The T cell receptor beta chain under discussion was sequenced for a study of T-cell reconstitution after alpha-beta-depleted transplantation in children. This sample's TCRbeta library carried unique molecular identifier barcodes. TCRdb independently ran MiXCR on the PCR reads; one entry per CDR3 protein. This sample carries about 340,000 distinct CDR3 sequences, 13% of them seen once, and the ten largest clones take roughly 4.5%. The CDR3 runs 15 residues. Germline lookup yields CDR1 LNHNV and CDR2 YYDKDF (reference sequence). V lost 3 bases to trimming and J lost 7 bases; unmatched junction nucleotides: 8.

Sequenced here: PBMCs, sampled from the stem cell graft. The gene calls are TRBV15 and TRBJ2-1, with TRBD1 identical over 8 bases. This clonotype originated in a human donor who donated a stem cell graft to a child with Fanconi anemia. CDR3 loop: CATSRETGVRNEQFF. The DNA of the CDR3 is TGTGCCACCAGCAGGGAGACAGGGGTCAGAAATGAGCAGTTCTTC.